This T cell receptor (beta chain) was obtained from a study of OX40 agonist ivuxolimab in advanced cancers. The study's findings and limits: The work left the antigen specificity of expanded peripheral T cells undetermined. Certain nonresponders additionally had low normalized T-cell clonal expansion.

TCRdb keeps only in-frame clones here, not all; method: immunoSEQ multiplex PCR. The sample yields roughly 45,000 clones, 88% seen once. Germline lookup yields CDR1 SGHDN and CDR2 FVKESK. The CDR3 extends over 14 amino acids. The V end lost 2 bases, the J end lost 1 base, and 5 bases lay between the germline ends. Notes on this clone: The antigen remains unidentified.

This specimen was CD4+ or CD8+ T cells sorted from blood, taken in a trial of the OX40 agonist ivuxolimab. The receptor's source is an adult with an advanced solid tumor such as melanoma, head and neck, liver or kidney cancer. The chain couples TRBV14 to TRBJ2-2, with no clear D. CDR3 bases: TGTGCCAGCAGCCAATCACAGAACACCGGGGAGCTGTTTTTT. Encoded protein: CASSQSQNTGELFF.